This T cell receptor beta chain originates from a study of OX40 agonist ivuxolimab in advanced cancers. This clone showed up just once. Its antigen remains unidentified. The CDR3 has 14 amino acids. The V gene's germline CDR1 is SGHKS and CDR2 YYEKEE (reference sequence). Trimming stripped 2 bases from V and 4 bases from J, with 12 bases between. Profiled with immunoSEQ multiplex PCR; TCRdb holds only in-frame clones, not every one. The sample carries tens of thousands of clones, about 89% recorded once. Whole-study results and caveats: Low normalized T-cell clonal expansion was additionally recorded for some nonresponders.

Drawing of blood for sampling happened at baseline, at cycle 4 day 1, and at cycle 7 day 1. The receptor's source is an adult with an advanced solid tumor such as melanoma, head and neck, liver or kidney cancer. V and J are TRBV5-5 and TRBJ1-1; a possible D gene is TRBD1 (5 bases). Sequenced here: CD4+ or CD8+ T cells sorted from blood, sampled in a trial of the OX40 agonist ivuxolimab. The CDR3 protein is CASSFTGRTTEAFF. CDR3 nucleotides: TGTGCCAGCAGCTTCACGGGACGTACCACTGAAGCTTTCTTT.